This TCR beta chain appears in the sequencing data of a study of T cell repertoires in cytomegalovirus infection. Study background: Carrying CMV and the relevant HLA type showed in public TCR beta signatures. Notes on the study in general: Cumulated frequencies of public TCR beta families served to identify carriers of CMV plus the relevant HLA. In two of eight donors, the top clonotype was HLA-C-restricted CMV-specific.

This clonotype has a count of ten or more. Its specificity is unknown. TCRdb reprocessed the reads via MiXCR and lists one record per CDR3 protein. The sample consists of tens of thousands of distinct CDR3 sequences, more than 3% of them appearing once. The specimen sequenced was PBMCs. The clonotype was recovered from a human donor in good health (CMV status not recorded). Some clones in this sample may be carry-over from other donors' samples.

The CDR3 nucleotides read TGTGCCAGCAGCTCCCAGGGGGCGGAGGAGACCCAGTACTTC. It yields the protein CASSSQGAEETQYF. The chain employs TRBV11-3 and TRBJ2-5, with 8 bases matching TRBD1. There are 14 residues in the CDR3. Germline loops: CDR1 SGHNT, CDR2 YENEEA. V shed 4 bases, J shed 5 bases, and the junction held 6 bases outside the gene matches.